Listed below are T cell receptor beta chains from one sample, sequenced in a study of response to subunit inactivated influenza vaccine. TCRdb processed the RT-PCR reads anew with MiXCR; each CDR3 protein has one entry. Seen here are under 200,000 distinct CDR3 sequences, around 11% observed once, and the top ten hold roughly a third. The material sequenced was CD8+ T cells sorted from PBMCs, taken roughly 24 months after vaccination. These receptor sequences come from a man between 50 and 75 years old who received an inactivated influenza vaccine. Each CDR3 is given with its conserved first and last residue. The D gene is left open where the match is weak. Clone size, where shown, is once, few, many, or a class for clones that have expanded.

V gene	J gene	clone size	D gene	CDR3 DNA	CDR3 protein
TRBV27	TRBJ1-2	-	TRBD1	TGTGCCAGCAGCCCGTCCGGGACAGTATATGGCTACACCTTC	CASSPSGTVYGYTF
TRBV5-6	TRBJ2-5	-	-	TGTGCCAGCAGCTTGGCCGAGACCCAGTACTTC	CASSLAETQYF
TRBV9	TRBJ2-1	many	-	TGTGCCAGCAGCTTAACAGAATACAATGAGCAGTTCTTC	CASSLTEYNEQFF
TRBV12-3/TRBV12-4	TRBJ1-1	few	-	TGTGCCAACAGTTTGGGATCCACTGAAGCTTTCTTT	CANSLGSTEAFF
TRBV7-2	TRBJ2-1	few	TRBD1	TGTGCCAGCAGCTTGGGGACAGGGGGCTTGGGGAATGAGCAGTTCTTC	CASSLGTGGLGNEQFF
TRBV9	TRBJ2-1	-	TRBD2	TGTGCCAGCAGCCCAGGTGGGGGGGTCTACAATGAGCAGTTCTTC	CASSPGGGVYNEQFF
TRBV4-3	TRBJ2-3	few	-	TGCGCCAGCAGCCAAGATTCAGGACTAAACACAGATACGCAGTATTTT	CASSQDSGLNTDTQYF
TRBV11-1	TRBJ2-7	-	-	TGTGCCAGCAGCTCCTTGGGACCTTACTCCTACGAGCAGTACTTC	CASSSLGPYSYEQYF
TRBV9	TRBJ2-2	-	TRBD2	TGTGCCAGCAGCGTGACTAGCGTGAACACCGGGGAGCTGTTTTTT	CASSVTSVNTGELFF
TRBV6-5	TRBJ2-2	-	-	TGTGCCAGCAGTTTTTTAGAGGGCCCGAACACCGGGGAGCTGTTTTTT	CASSFLEGPNTGELFF
TRBV28	TRBJ2-7	few	TRBD2	TGTGCCAGCGGGTCGGGGGGTACCTACGAGCAGTACTTC	CASGSGGTYEQYF
TRBV12-3/TRBV12-4	TRBJ2-3	few	-	TGTGCCAGCAACCTTTTTGGGGGAAACACAGATACGCAGTATTTT	CASNLFGGNTDTQYF
TRBV30	TRBJ2-3	-	TRBD2	TGTGCCTGGAGTGTACTAGGCGGGGGGGAAGATACGCAGTATTTT	CAWSVLGGGEDTQYF
TRBV28	TRBJ2-3	few	TRBD2	TGTGCCAGCAGTCCGCTTGGAGGAGCGGGAGGCACAGATACGCAGTATTTT	CASSPLGGAGGTDTQYF
TRBV4-1	TRBJ2-7	-	-	TGCGCCAGCAGCCCTGAAGGGATGACCTACGAGCAGTACTTC	CASSPEGMTYEQYF
TRBV4-3	TRBJ1-2	-	TRBD1	TGCGCCAGCAGCCAGGACATGTGGGACAGGGGACCAGCTGGCTACACCTTC	CASSQDMWDRGPAGYTF
TRBV6-2/TRBV6-3	TRBJ2-5	few	-	TGTGCCAGCAGTTACTGGCTCGACGGAGAATTCCAAGAGACCCAGTACTTC	CASSYWLDGEFQETQYF
TRBV4-2	TRBJ2-1	-	-	TGTGCCAGCGGCGCCGGGCCATTTAATGAGCAGTTCTTC	CASGAGPFNEQFF
TRBV29-1	TRBJ2-1	many	-	TGCAGCGTCGAGGTCGCGGGACAAGGATACAATGAGCAGTTCTTC	CSVEVAGQGYNEQFF
TRBV12-3/TRBV12-4	TRBJ1-3	-	-	TGTGCCAGCAGTTTGGCAGGTGCTGGAAACACCATATATTTT	CASSLAGAGNTIYF
TRBV20-1	TRBJ2-2	few	TRBD1	TGCAGTGCTAGAGGGGTAAAGGGGGCAACCGGGGAGCTGTTTTTT	CSARGVKGATGELFF
TRBV12-3/TRBV12-4	TRBJ1-2	-	-	TGTGCCAGCAGTCCCTTCCCGGCCTACCCATATGGCTACACCTTC	CASSPFPAYPYGYTF
TRBV3-1	TRBJ1-2	many	TRBD1	TGTGCCAGCAGTCCAGGGACAGCCTATGGCTACACCTTC	CASSPGTAYGYTF
TRBV20-1	TRBJ2-1	-	-	TGCAGTGCTGTGCGGGGATATGAGCAGTTCTTC	CSAVRGYEQFF
TRBV15	TRBJ1-2	few	-	TGTGCCACCAGCAGGGACTCCTCAATGGATGGCTACACCTTC	CATSRDSSMDGYTF
TRBV12-3/TRBV12-4	TRBJ2-5	many	TRBD2	TGTGCCAGCAGTCCAGGCTGGGAGGGGCACCAAGAGACCCAGTACTTC	CASSPGWEGHQETQYF
TRBV20-1	TRBJ1-5	many	TRBD1	TGCAGTGCTGCGGAAACAGGGGGACGTGATCAGCCCCAGCATTTT	CSAAETGGRDQPQHF
TRBV20-1	TRBJ2-1	many	-	TGCAGTGCTAGAGTCGAAGATCCCCGGGACAATGAGCAGTTCTTC	CSARVEDPRDNEQFF
TRBV24-1	TRBJ2-5	many	-	TGTGCCACCAGTGACCCAGGAGAGGCCGTCCAAGAGACCCAGTACTTC	CATSDPGEAVQETQYF
TRBV4-2	TRBJ2-1	-	-	TGTGCCAGCAGCCCCCCCCTCCTCTACAATGAGCAGTTCTTC	CASSPPLLYNEQFF
TRBV10-2	TRBJ2-7	few	-	TGCGCCAGCCAGGGACCCTACGAGCAGTACTTC	CASQGPYEQYF
TRBV12-3/TRBV12-4	TRBJ2-7	many	TRBD1	TGTGCCAGCAGCTATGGGACAGGGGACTTCTACGAGCAGTACTTC	CASSYGTGDFYEQYF
TRBV2	TRBJ2-7	-	-	TGTGCCAGCAGTGAAGGGCCAGGGATCTACGAGCAGTACTTC	CASSEGPGIYEQYF
TRBV13	TRBJ2-3	once	-	TGTGCCAGCACATTGGCAGGGACCACAGATACGCAGTATTTT	CASTLAGTTDTQYF
TRBV7-9	TRBJ2-2	-	-	TGTGCCAGCAGCCTAGGACACCCGAACACCGGGGAGCTGTTTTTT	CASSLGHPNTGELFF
TRBV11-2	TRBJ1-1	few	TRBD1	TGTGCCAGCTCCTGGACAGGGAGCGCTGAAGCTTTCTTT	CASSWTGSAEAFF
TRBV11-2	TRBJ2-7	many	TRBD2	TGTGCCAGCAGCATAGGGGCTAGCGGGAGTGATGAGCAGTACTTC	CASSIGASGSDEQYF
TRBV9	TRBJ1-6	-	-	TGTGCCAGCAGCGTAGGGGGCTGGGCCTATAATTCACCCCTCCACTTT	CASSVGGWAYNSPLHF
TRBV6-1	TRBJ1-4	few	TRBD1	TGTGCCAGCATGGATGCAGGGGGAACTAATGAAAAACTGTTTTTT	CASMDAGGTNEKLFF
TRBV9	TRBJ2-7	-	TRBD2	TGTGCCAGCAGCGTCGGGACTAGCGGGAAGGACGAGCAGTACTTC	CASSVGTSGKDEQYF
TRBV2	TRBJ2-3	-	-	TGTGCCAGCAGACTGTCAGATACGCAGTATTTT	CASRLSDTQYF
TRBV12-3/TRBV12-4	TRBJ2-3	many	TRBD1	TGTGCCAGCAGTCGGACCGACAGGGCCACAGATACGCAGTATTTT	CASSRTDRATDTQYF
TRBV13	TRBJ2-1	-	-	TGTGCCAGCAGCTTATGGTCCAGGGTCAGTGAGCAGTTCTTC	CASSLWSRVSEQFF
TRBV5-5	TRBJ2-1	many	TRBD2	TGTGCCAGCAGCTTGGAGGCTAGCGGTGAATACAATGAGCAGTTCTTC	CASSLEASGEYNEQFF
TRBV24-1	TRBJ2-1	-	TRBD2	TGTGCCACCAGTGACCTGACTAGCGGGAGGTACAATGAGCAGTTCTTC	CATSDLTSGRYNEQFF
TRBV11-1	TRBJ2-1	-	-	TGTGCCAGCAGCCCAGGACTCCTACAGGAGAATGAGCAGTTCTTC	CASSPGLLQENEQFF
TRBV29-1	TRBJ2-5	-	TRBD1	TGCAGCGTTGGCGACAGGGTTTTGCCCGCCCAGTACTTC	CSVGDRVLPAQYF
TRBV5-6	TRBJ2-1	-	TRBD1	TGTGCCAGCAGCTTATGGACAGGGGGCGGAAATGAGCAGTTCTTC	CASSLWTGGGNEQFF
TRBV3-2	TRBJ2-5	-	-	TGTGCCACCACCCAAGAAGAGGGGATGACTAGCGGGGGGCCACAAGAGACCCAGTACTTC	CATTQEEGMTSGGPQETQYF
TRBV28	TRBJ2-7	few	-	TGTGCCAGCAGTTTTACAGGGAGGGCCTACGAGCAGTACTTC	CASSFTGRAYEQYF
TRBV7-9	TRBJ1-1	-	-	TGTGCCATCCGCCAGGGTTCTCCTGAAGCTTTCTTT	CAIRQGSPEAFF